This T cell receptor (beta chain) was documented in a study of OX40 agonist ivuxolimab in advanced cancers. Study information: The mean age was 60 years, ranging from about 20 to 85, with roughly four fifths of participants male.

V was trimmed by 2 bases and J by 2 bases, leaving 14 bases between them. CDR1 and CDR2 from the germline V gene are SNHLY and FYNNEI. The CDR3 loop spans 16 amino acids. Blood specimens came from baseline, cycle 4 day 1, and cycle 7 day 1. This clone was seen a single time. Sequenced by immunoSEQ multiplex PCR; TCRdb stores in-frame clones only, minus some. Counted here are roughly 49,000 clones, 60% to 80% occurring once; the ten biggest clones make up 7.9%. The chain links TRBV2 to TRBJ2-3, with D unclear. This TCR was recovered from an adult with an advanced solid tumor such as melanoma, head and neck, liver or kidney cancer. The starting material was CD4+ or CD8+ T cells sorted from blood, obtained in a trial of the OX40 agonist ivuxolimab. The CDR3 coding sequence is TGTGCCAGCAGTGAATCCGTTTCGTGGAACACAGATACGCAGTATTTT. Its protein product is CASSESVSWNTDTQYF.